A selection of T cell receptor beta chains follows, all from one sample in a study of identical twins. Via MiXCR, TCRdb re-called the 5' RACE reads, giving one row per CDR3 protein. The sample yields about 250,000 distinct CDR3 sequences, about 8.5% seen once. The same data also went into a second study, on yellow fever vaccine responses in identical twins.

The specimen was CD8+ T cells sorted from blood. The receptors come from a woman aged 18 to 35 in good health. Each CDR3 is given with its conserved first and last residue. The D gene is left open where the match is weak. Clone size, where shown, is once, few, many, or a class for clones that have expanded.

V gene	D gene	J gene	clone size	CDR3 protein	CDR3 DNA
TRBV28	TRBD2	TRBJ2-7	few	CASSPPSSGYSYEQYF	TGTGCCAGCAGTCCGCCTTCTAGCGGGTATAGCTACGAGCAGTACTTC
TRBV27	TRBD2	TRBJ2-2	many	CASSTKTSGRGNTGELFF	TGTGCCAGCAGTACAAAGACTAGCGGGAGGGGAAACACCGGGGAGCTGTTTTTT
TRBV10-3	TRBD1	TRBJ2-3	many	CAISGTGGSDTQYF	TGTGCCATCAGTGGGACAGGGGGCTCGGATACGCAGTATTTT
TRBV4-1	-	TRBJ2-5	many	CASSHFGETQYF	TGCGCCAGCAGCCACTTTGGAGAGACCCAGTACTTC
TRBV6-1	TRBD1	TRBJ1-5	-	CASSLTGGSAQPQHF	TGTGCCAGCAGCCTGACAGGGGGATCCGCTCAGCCCCAGCATTTT
TRBV5-1	TRBD1	TRBJ1-1	many	CASSPGQGVAEAFF	TGCGCCAGCAGCCCCGGACAGGGTGTGGCTGAAGCTTTCTTT
TRBV2	-	TRBJ2-3	once	CASSEKARGEDTQYF	TGTGCCAGCAGTGAGAAGGCGAGGGGCGAAGATACGCAGTATTTT
TRBV20-1	-	TRBJ2-7	few	CSARDNGGPYEQYF	TGCAGTGCTAGAGATAACGGGGGGCCCTACGAGCAGTACTTC
TRBV7-9	-	TRBJ2-1	-	CASRAPKGFQGNEQFF	TGTGCCAGCAGGGCCCCCAAGGGGTTTCAGGGCAATGAGCAGTTCTTC
TRBV7-8	TRBD1	TRBJ2-2	-	CASSYGDREFGASTGELFF	TGTGCCAGCAGCTATGGGGACAGGGAATTTGGAGCTTCCACCGGGGAGCTGTTTTTT
TRBV7-9	-	TRBJ2-2	few	CASSLVPRQWGTGELFF	TGTGCCAGCAGCTTAGTCCCCAGACAGTGGGGGACCGGGGAGCTGTTTTTT
TRBV12-3/TRBV12-4	-	TRBJ2-7	few	CASRLGQGGEQYF	TGTGCCAGCAGACTCGGACAGGGAGGGGAGCAGTACTTC
TRBV29-1	-	TRBJ2-7	many	CSVDYPLGQGGEQYF	TGCAGCGTTGACTACCCCCTGGGCCAGGGTGGCGAGCAGTACTTC
TRBV10-3	TRBD2	TRBJ2-3	few	CAILGVRAGDRTDTQYF	TGTGCCATCCTAGGAGTTCGTGCGGGAGATAGGACAGATACGCAGTATTTT
TRBV4-3	-	TRBJ2-2	many	CASSLKQGPGELFF	TGCGCCAGCAGCCTCAAACAGGGTCCCGGGGAGCTGTTTTTT
TRBV20-1	TRBD2	TRBJ2-7	many	CSARALAGGYEQYF	TGCAGTGCTAGAGCCCTCGCGGGAGGGTACGAGCAGTACTTC
TRBV29-1	-	TRBJ2-3	-	CSVDMQGQITDTQYF	TGCAGCGTTGATATGCAGGGCCAAATCACAGATACGCAGTATTTT
TRBV20-1	-	TRBJ2-2	many	CSASARVGTGELFF	TGCAGTGCTAGCGCCCGAGTGGGGACCGGGGAGCTGTTTTTT
TRBV28	-	TRBJ2-1	many	CASSYGSIYEQFF	TGTGCCAGCAGTTACGGGAGTATCTATGAGCAGTTCTTC
TRBV9	-	TRBJ1-2	few	CASTSNNYGYTF	TGTGCCAGCACAAGCAATAACTATGGCTACACCTTC
TRBV9	-	TRBJ2-2	few	CASSVGGADTGELFF	TGTGCCAGCAGCGTAGGTGGGGCGGACACCGGGGAGCTGTTTTTT
TRBV5-1	-	TRBJ2-3	many	CASGADLTDTQYF	TGCGCCAGCGGGGCAGACCTCACAGATACGCAGTATTTT
TRBV11-2	-	TRBJ2-3	many	CASSFSAYTSTDTQYF	TGTGCCAGCAGCTTCTCCGCCTATACTAGCACAGATACGCAGTATTTT
TRBV28	TRBD2	TRBJ2-5	-	CASSRIGAGGLQETQYF	TGTGCCAGCAGTCGAATTGGAGCGGGAGGCCTCCAAGAGACCCAGTACTTC
TRBV11-2	-	TRBJ2-5	few	CASSFGGSETQYF	TGTGCCAGCAGCTTCGGAGGGAGCGAGACCCAGTACTTC
TRBV9	-	TRBJ2-1	few	CASSAEGLLEQFF	TGTGCCAGCAGCGCCGAGGGACTGTTGGAGCAGTTCTTC
TRBV7-8	-	TRBJ2-7	many	CASSLKRGSYEQYF	TGTGCCAGCAGCTTAAAAAGGGGGTCCTACGAGCAGTACTTC
TRBV24-1	-	TRBJ2-2	-	CATSDLTSRNTGELFF	TGTGCCACCAGTGATTTGACTAGCAGGAACACCGGGGAGCTGTTTTTT
TRBV7-9	TRBD1	TRBJ2-5	few	CASSLAPGGEETQYF	TGTGCCAGCAGCTTAGCACCAGGGGGCGAGGAGACCCAGTACTTC
TRBV20-1	-	TRBJ2-3	-	CSGKRVRGADTQYF	TGCAGTGGAAAAAGGGTCAGGGGAGCAGATACGCAGTATTTT
TRBV27	-	TRBJ1-4	-	CASSLLPASVGNEKLFF	TGTGCCAGCAGTTTACTCCCAGCCAGTGTGGGTAATGAAAAACTGTTTTTT
TRBV3-1	-	TRBJ2-1	many	CASSQGGLLFGQFF	TGTGCCAGCAGCCAAGGGGGACTTCTTTTCGGGCAGTTCTTC
TRBV20-1	-	TRBJ2-7	-	CSASSDEQYF	TGCAGTGCTAGTTCGGACGAGCAGTACTTC
TRBV18	-	TRBJ2-7	-	CASSSVQGRFYEQYF	TGTGCCAGCTCATCAGTACAGGGTCGCTTTTACGAGCAGTACTTC
TRBV29-1	-	TRBJ1-1	few	CSVDGPNLGNTEAFF	TGCAGCGTTGACGGCCCCAACCTGGGAAACACTGAAGCTTTCTTT
TRBV5-1	-	TRBJ2-7	many	CASSLPKSTGWVSYEQYF	TGCGCCAGCAGCTTGCCGAAGAGTACAGGGTGGGTTTCCTACGAGCAGTACTTC
TRBV27	-	TRBJ2-2	-	CASSPEGLYTGELFF	TGTGCCAGCAGTCCAGAGGGGTTATACACCGGGGAGCTGTTTTTT
TRBV4-3	-	TRBJ2-7	many	CASSQDTSGSSYEQYF	TGCGCCAGCAGCCAAGATACCAGCGGATCCTCCTACGAGCAGTACTTC
TRBV2	TRBD2	TRBJ2-1	few	CASTFSGGGDNEQFF	TGTGCCAGCACCTTTAGCGGGGGGGGGGACAATGAGCAGTTCTTC
TRBV5-6	-	TRBJ2-7	-	CASSPGPAPREQYF	TGTGCCAGCAGTCCCGGCCCAGCGCCGCGCGAGCAGTACTTC
TRBV12-3/TRBV12-4	TRBD1	TRBJ1-2	many	CASSRDRVDYGYTF	TGTGCCAGCAGTCGTGACAGGGTTGACTATGGCTACACCTTC
TRBV2	TRBD1	TRBJ2-3	-	CASSESGTGTDTQYF	TGTGCCAGCAGTGAATCGGGGACAGGGACAGATACGCAGTATTTT
TRBV19	-	TRBJ2-1	-	CASRVSVLGVNEQFF	TGTGCCAGTAGAGTCTCAGTGCTTGGGGTCAATGAGCAGTTCTTC
TRBV10-3	TRBD2	TRBJ2-3	few	CAISGETSRTDTQYF	TGTGCCATCAGTGGGGAGACTAGCCGGACAGATACGCAGTATTTT
TRBV12-3/TRBV12-4	-	TRBJ2-1	many	CASSSGLQYNEQFF	TGTGCCAGCAGTTCTGGACTCCAGTACAATGAGCAGTTCTTC